Listed below are T cell receptor beta chains from one sample, sequenced in a study of shared clonotypes between healthy human individuals. Data came from immunoSEQ multiplex PCR; TCRdb stores just in-frame clones and leaves some out. This repertoire shows 550,000 to 650,000 clones, 95% to 97% found once; its top ten account for roughly 0.1%. Input material: naive CD8+ T cells sorted from blood. All receptors derive from a woman in her 30s in good health. Each CDR3 is given with its conserved first and last residue. The order of the fields is clone size, D gene, J gene, V gene, CDR3 DNA, CDR3 protein. A D gene is named only where the DNA matches it firmly. The size of a clone is reported for some rows only, either as once, few or many, or as a class for expanded clones.

.	TRBD2	TRBJ2-1	TRBV28	TGTGCCAGCACCCCGGGACTACCTTTTTACGATGAGCAGTTCTTC	CASTPGLPFYDEQFF
.	.	TRBJ1-5	TRBV7-8	TGTGCCAGCAGCTTAGAAATAGGGAATCAGCCCCAGCATTTT	CASSLEIGNQPQHF
.	.	TRBJ2-5	TRBV11-3	TGTGCCAGCAGCTTCCGGCGGGGATCTGAGACCCAGTACTTC	CASSFRRGSETQYF
.	TRBD2	TRBJ2-1	TRBV29-1	TGCAGCGTTGAAGGTCTAGCGGGAACTTACAATGAGCAGTTCTTC	CSVEGLAGTYNEQFF
.	TRBD2	TRBJ2-5	TRBV10-2	TGCGCCAGCAGTGAGTCGACTAGCGGTAGGGTAGGCGAGACCCAGTACTTC	CASSESTSGRVGETQYF
.	TRBD2	TRBJ2-3	TRBV2	TGTGCCAGCAGTGAAGCGGGACTAGCGGGAGATTATACGCAGTATTTT	CASSEAGLAGDYTQYF
.	.	TRBJ1-1	TRBV5-1	TGCGCCAGCAGCTTGGGCCCGCCGGGGACTGAAGCTTTCTTT	CASSLGPPGTEAFF
.	.	TRBJ1-3	TRBV2	TGTGCCAGCAGGGCGGGACGTCTTGGAAACACCATATATTTT	CASRAGRLGNTIYF
.	.	TRBJ2-1	TRBV5-6	TGTGCCAGCAGCCATGTACTAGCTTTAACAAACAATGAGCAGTTCTTC	CASSHVLALTNNEQFF
.	.	TRBJ2-7	TRBV6-5	TGTGCCAGCAGCCTCGCCGGGGACGGCGCCTACGAGCAGTACTTC	CASSLAGDGAYEQYF
.	.	TRBJ2-7	TRBV30	TGTGCCTGGGACCATGGGCAGCTCTACGAGCAGTACTTC	CAWDHGQLYEQYF
.	.	TRBJ2-1	TRBV10-3	TGTGCCATCAGTGACGTGGGTTCCTACAATGAGCAGTTCTTC	CAISDVGSYNEQFF
.	.	TRBJ2-5	TRBV10-1	TGCGCCAGCAGTGAGTCAGGCGCAGAAGAGACCCAGTACTTC	CASSESGAEETQYF
.	.	TRBJ2-7	TRBV29-1	TGCAGCGTTGAAGAAGTCTACGAGCAGTACTTC	CSVEEVYEQYF
.	.	TRBJ1-5	TRBV30	TGTGCCTGGAGTTTAGAGAGCAATCAGCCCCAGCATTTT	CAWSLESNQPQHF
.	.	TRBJ1-1	TRBV27	TGTGCCAGCAGTTCTGACAGGTTCCCTGAAGCTTTCTTT	CASSSDRFPEAFF
once	.	TRBJ2-1	TRBV2	TGTGCCAGCAGTGAGCTCCTCAATGAGCAGTTCTTC	CASSELLNEQFF
few	TRBD2	TRBJ2-7	TRBV27	TGTGCCAGCAGTCGTCGGGACTATCACTACGAGCAGTACTTC	CASSRRDYHYEQYF
.	.	TRBJ1-2	TRBV18	TGTGCCAGCTCACCACGTTCAGGGTATGGCTATGGCTACACCTTC	CASSPRSGYGYGYTF
.	.	TRBJ2-7	TRBV28	TGTGCCAGCAGTTTACAGGGCAGGGCTACTACCTACGAGCAGTACTTC	CASSLQGRATTYEQYF
.	TRBD1	TRBJ1-5	TRBV7-9	TGTGCCAGCAGCCCCGGGACAGATCAGCCCCAGCATTTT	CASSPGTDQPQHF
.	TRBD1	TRBJ2-1	TRBV14	TGTGCCAGCAGCCAAGATCGGGGCACGGACAGGGAAGGTGGTGAGCAGTTCTTC	CASSQDRGTDREGGEQFF
.	TRBD2	TRBJ2-7	TRBV18	TGTGCCAGCTCACAGGATAGCGGGAGCTCCTACGAGCAGTACTTC	CASSQDSGSSYEQYF
.	.	TRBJ1-2	TRBV28	TGTGCCAGCGCCCATCGCGGCTCATATGGCTACACCTTC	CASAHRGSYGYTF
.	.	TRBJ1-2	TRBV5-6	TGTGCCAGCAGCTGGGACGGAAACTATGGCTACACCTTC	CASSWDGNYGYTF
.	TRBD2	TRBJ2-7	TRBV6-5	TGTGCCAGCAGTTACACTATAGCGGGAGGAGTCGACGAGCAGTACTTC	CASSYTIAGGVDEQYF
.	.	TRBJ2-7	TRBV7-8	TGTGCCAGCAGGGGCCACGTCTACGAGCAGTACTTC	CASRGHVYEQYF
.	.	TRBJ2-1	TRBV9	TGTGCCAGCAGCTCACGGTGGACGACGAGCTCCTACAATGAGCAGTTCTTC	CASSSRWTTSSYNEQFF
.	TRBD2	TRBJ2-1	TRBV14	TGTGCCAGCAGCCACTTAGCGGGAGTATCCTACAATGAGCAGTTCTTC	CASSHLAGVSYNEQFF
few	.	TRBJ2-2	TRBV7-9	TGTGCCAGCAGCTCTACCCAGGGGAGGGCCGGGGAGCTGTTTTTT	CASSSTQGRAGELFF
.	.	TRBJ2-7	TRBV27	TGTGCCAGCACCCATACGACAGGCCGGAGAGAGCAGTACTTC	CASTHTTGRREQYF
.	.	TRBJ2-7	TRBV11-2	TGTGCCAGCAACCCATCCGAGGGACCCTTCTACGAGCAGTACTTC	CASNPSEGPFYEQYF
.	TRBD1	TRBJ2-1	TRBV6-5	TGTGCCAGCAGGTACCGGGACAGGGAAAATGAGCAGTTCTTC	CASRYRDRENEQFF
.	TRBD2	TRBJ2-7	TRBV6-5	TGTGCCAGCAGTGGCGGACTAGCGGGAGGGGAAGAGCAGTACTTC	CASSGGLAGGEEQYF
.	.	TRBJ2-2	TRBV28	TGTGCCAGCAGTTTGGTGGCAGGGTCCACCGGGGAGCTGTTTTTT	CASSLVAGSTGELFF